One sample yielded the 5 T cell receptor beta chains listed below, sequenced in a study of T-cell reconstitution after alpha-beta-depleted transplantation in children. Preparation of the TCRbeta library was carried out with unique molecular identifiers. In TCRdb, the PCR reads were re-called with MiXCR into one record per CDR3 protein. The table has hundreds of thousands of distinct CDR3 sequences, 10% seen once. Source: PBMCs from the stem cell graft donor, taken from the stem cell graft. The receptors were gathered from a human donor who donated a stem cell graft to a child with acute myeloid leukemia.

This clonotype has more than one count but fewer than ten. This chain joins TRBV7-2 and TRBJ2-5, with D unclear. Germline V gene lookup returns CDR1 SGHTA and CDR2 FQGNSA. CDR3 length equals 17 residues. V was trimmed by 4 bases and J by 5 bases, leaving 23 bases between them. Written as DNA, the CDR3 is TGTGCCAGCAGCTCGACCCATCCAGCCATGGAGTGGGAGACCCAGTACTTC. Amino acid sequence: CASSSTHPAMEWETQYF.

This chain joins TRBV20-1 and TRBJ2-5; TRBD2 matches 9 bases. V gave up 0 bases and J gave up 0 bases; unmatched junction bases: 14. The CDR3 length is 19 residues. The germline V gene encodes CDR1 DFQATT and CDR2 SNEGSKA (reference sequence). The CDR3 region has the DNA TGCAGTGCTAGAGATAGGTCGCTAGCGGGACGGACGTACCAAGAGACCCAGTACTTC. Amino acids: CSARDRSLAGRTYQETQYF.

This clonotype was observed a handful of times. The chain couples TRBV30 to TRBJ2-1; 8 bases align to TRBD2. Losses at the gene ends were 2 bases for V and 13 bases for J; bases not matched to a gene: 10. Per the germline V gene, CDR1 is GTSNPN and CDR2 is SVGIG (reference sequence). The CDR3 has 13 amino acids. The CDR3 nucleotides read TGTGCCTGGAGTTTGGCTAGCGGGCGACAACAGTTCTTC. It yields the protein CAWSLASGRQQFF.

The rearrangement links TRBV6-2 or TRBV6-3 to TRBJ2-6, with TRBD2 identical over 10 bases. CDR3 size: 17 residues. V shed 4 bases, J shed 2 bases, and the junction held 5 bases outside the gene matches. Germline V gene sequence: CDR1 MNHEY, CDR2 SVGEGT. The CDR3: CASSSIAGGTGANVLTF. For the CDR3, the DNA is TGTGCCAGCAGTTCCATAGCGGGAGGCACTGGGGCCAACGTCCTGACTTTC.

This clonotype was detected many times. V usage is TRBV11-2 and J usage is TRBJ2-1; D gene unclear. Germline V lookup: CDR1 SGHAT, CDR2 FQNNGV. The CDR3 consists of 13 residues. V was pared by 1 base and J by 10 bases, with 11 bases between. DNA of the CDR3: TGTGCCAGCAGCTTAGGAGCAGGTCGGGAGCAGTTCTTC. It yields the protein CASSLGAGREQFF.